Listed below are T cell receptor beta chains from one sample, sequenced in a study of OX40 agonist ivuxolimab in advanced cancers. Assay: immunoSEQ multiplex PCR; the TCRdb copy retains only in-frame clones and omits some. The sample yields approximately 84,000 clones, just over 90% seen once. Sequences were derived from CD4+ or CD8+ T cells sorted from blood, sampled in a trial of the OX40 agonist ivuxolimab. Receptors were obtained from an adult with an advanced solid tumor such as melanoma, head and neck, liver or kidney cancer. CDR3s include the opening cysteine and the closing phenylalanine or tryptophan. A D gene is named only where the DNA matches it firmly. Clone size is given for some rows only: seen once, a few or many times, or a class if the clone is expanded.

16	TRBV29-1	-	TRBJ2-2	TRBD1	TGCAGCGTTGAAGATGTAGGGGGCGCGTTTACCGGGGAGCTGTTTTTT	CSVEDVGGAFTGELFF
14	TRBV18	once	TRBJ2-7	-	TGTGCCAGCTCACCCGACTGGAACGCCTACGAGCAGTACTTC	CASSPDWNAYEQYF
14	TRBV4-2	once	TRBJ2-5	-	TGTGCCAGCAGCCGAGCGGGTGGAGGGGAGACCCAGTACTTC	CASSRAGGGETQYF
15	TRBV5-1	-	TRBJ2-1	TRBD2	TGCGCCAGCAGCTTGTGGGGACTAGCGAGTAATGAGCAGTTCTTC	CASSLWGLASNEQFF
13	TRBV28	-	TRBJ2-7	-	TGTGCCAGCAGACGGACAGCGAACTACGAGCAGTACTTC	CASRRTANYEQYF
14	TRBV19	-	TRBJ2-1	-	TGTGCCAGTAGTATAGTCCAGGGGAACAATGAGCAGTTCTTC	CASSIVQGNNEQFF
15	TRBV7-2	-	TRBJ2-3	-	TGTGCCAGCAGCTTTGTTTCAGAGGGCACAGATACGCAGTATTTT	CASSFVSEGTDTQYF
14	TRBV7-8	-	TRBJ2-3	-	TGTGCCAGCAGCTTAGCGGTGGGCACAGATACGCAGTATTTT	CASSLAVGTDTQYF
17	TRBV18	-	TRBJ1-1	-	TGTGCCAGCTCACCCACAGATACCCCAACAGTCAACACTGAAGCTTTCTTT	CASSPTDTPTVNTEAFF
18	TRBV18	-	TRBJ2-3	-	TGTGCCAGCTCACCACGGAAGAACGAGCAGAGACACACAGATACGCAGTATTTT	CASSPRKNEQRHTDTQYF
14	TRBV28	-	TRBJ1-1	-	TGTGCCAGCAGTTTATCGCAGGGGCGGGCTGAAGCTTTCTTT	CASSLSQGRAEAFF